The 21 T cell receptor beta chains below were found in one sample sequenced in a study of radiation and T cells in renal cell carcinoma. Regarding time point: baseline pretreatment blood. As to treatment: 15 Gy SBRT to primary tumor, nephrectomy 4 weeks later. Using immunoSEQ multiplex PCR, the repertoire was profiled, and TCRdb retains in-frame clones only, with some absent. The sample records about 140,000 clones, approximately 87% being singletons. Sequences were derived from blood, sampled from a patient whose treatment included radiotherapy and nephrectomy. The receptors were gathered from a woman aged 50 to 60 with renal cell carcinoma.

The CDR3 protein is CASSLAEASYEQYF. The CDR3 nucleotides read TGTGCCAGCAGCTTAGCGGAAGCCTCCTACGAGCAGTACTTC. V is TRBV7-9 and J is TRBJ2-7; unclear D gene. CDR1 and CDR2 from the germline V gene are SEHNR and FQNEAQ (reference sequence). Trimming took 0 bases from V and 0 from J, leaving 6 bases between them. The CDR3 length is 14 residues.

As DNA, the CDR3 is TGCGCCAGCAGCCAAGAGGGGACAGGGGGGAATTCACCCCTCCACTTT. Protein: CASSQEGTGGNSPLHF. V usage is TRBV4-1 and J usage is TRBJ1-6, with TRBD1 matching 11 bases. Germline V CDR1 and CDR2: MGHRA, YSYEKL. V gave up 0 bases and J gave up 7 bases; unmatched junction bases: 2. The CDR3 spans 16 residues.

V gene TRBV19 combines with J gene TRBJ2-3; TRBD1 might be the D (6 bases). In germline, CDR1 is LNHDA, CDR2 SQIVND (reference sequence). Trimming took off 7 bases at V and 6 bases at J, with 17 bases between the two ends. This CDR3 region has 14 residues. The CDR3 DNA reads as TGTGCCAGTACCCTCGGTGGCAGGGGTGATACGCAGTATTTT. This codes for CASTLGGRGDTQYF.

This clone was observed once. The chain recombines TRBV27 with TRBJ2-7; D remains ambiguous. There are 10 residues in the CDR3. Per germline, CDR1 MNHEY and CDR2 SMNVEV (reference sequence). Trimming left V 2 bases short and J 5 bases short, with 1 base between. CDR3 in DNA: TGTGCCAGCAGTTTAAACGAGCAGTACTTC. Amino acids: CASSLNEQYF.

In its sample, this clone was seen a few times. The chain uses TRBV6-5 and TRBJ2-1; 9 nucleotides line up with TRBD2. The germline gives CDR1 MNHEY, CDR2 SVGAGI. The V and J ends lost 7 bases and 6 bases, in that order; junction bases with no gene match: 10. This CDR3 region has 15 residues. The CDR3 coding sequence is TGTGCCAGCACCCTGATGGCGGGGGGGCTCAATGAGCAGTTCTTC. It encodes CASTLMAGGLNEQFF.

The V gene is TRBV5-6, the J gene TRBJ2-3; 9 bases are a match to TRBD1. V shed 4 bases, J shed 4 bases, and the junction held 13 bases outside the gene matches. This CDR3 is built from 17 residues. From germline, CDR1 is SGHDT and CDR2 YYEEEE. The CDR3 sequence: CASSTRGTGTGADTQYF. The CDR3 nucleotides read TGTGCCAGCAGCACCCGAGGGACAGGGACTGGGGCAGATACGCAGTATTTT.

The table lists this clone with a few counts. The CDR3 DNA reads TGTGCCAGCAGCCAGCAGCGGGAGCACAATGAGCAGTTCTTC. Residues: CASSQQREHNEQFF. This chain uses TRBV28 with TRBJ2-1, with 8 nucleotides matching TRBD2. V lost 6 bases to trimming and J lost 5 bases; unmatched junction nucleotides: 6. This CDR3 is 14 amino acids long. Per germline, CDR1 MDHEN and CDR2 SYDVKM. The whole variable domain, filled in from reference TRBV28 and TRBJ2-1, reads DVKVTQSSRYLVKRTGEKVFLECVQDMDHENMFWYRQDPGLGLRLIYFSYDVKMKEKGDIPEGYSVSREKKERFSLILESASTNQTSMYLCASSQQREHNEQFFGPGTRLTVL.

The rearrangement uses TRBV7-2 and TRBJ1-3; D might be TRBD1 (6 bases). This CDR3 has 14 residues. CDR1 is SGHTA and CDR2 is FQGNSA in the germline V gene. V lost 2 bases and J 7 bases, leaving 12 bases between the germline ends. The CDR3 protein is CASSLRQAPNTIYF. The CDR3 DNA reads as TGTGCCAGCAGCTTACGACAGGCACCCAACACCATATATTTT.

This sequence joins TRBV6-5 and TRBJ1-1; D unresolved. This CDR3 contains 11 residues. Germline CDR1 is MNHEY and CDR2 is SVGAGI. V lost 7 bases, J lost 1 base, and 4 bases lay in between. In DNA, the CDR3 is TGTGCCAGCATTAGGAACACTGAAGCTTTCTTT. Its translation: CASIRNTEAFF.

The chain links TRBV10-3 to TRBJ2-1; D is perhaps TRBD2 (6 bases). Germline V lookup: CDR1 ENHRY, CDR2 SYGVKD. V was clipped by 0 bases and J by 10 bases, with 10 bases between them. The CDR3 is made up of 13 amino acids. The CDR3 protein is CAISESGDSEQFF. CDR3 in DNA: TGTGCCATCAGTGAGTCGGGGGACTCGGAGCAGTTCTTC.

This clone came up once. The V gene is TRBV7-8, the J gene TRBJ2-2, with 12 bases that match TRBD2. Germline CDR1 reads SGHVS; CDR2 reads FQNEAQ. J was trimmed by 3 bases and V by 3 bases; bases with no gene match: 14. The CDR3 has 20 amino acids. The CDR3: CASSFELASGGAIDTGELFF. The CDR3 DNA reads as TGTGCCAGCAGCTTTGAATTGGCTAGCGGGGGGGCCATTGACACCGGGGAGCTGTTTTTT.

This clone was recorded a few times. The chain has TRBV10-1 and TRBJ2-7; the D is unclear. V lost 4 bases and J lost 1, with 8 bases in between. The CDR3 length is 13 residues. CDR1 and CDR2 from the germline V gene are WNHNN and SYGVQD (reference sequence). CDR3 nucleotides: TGCGCCAGCAGTGGTCCGAGTTCCTACGAGCAGTACTTC. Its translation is CASSGPSSYEQYF.

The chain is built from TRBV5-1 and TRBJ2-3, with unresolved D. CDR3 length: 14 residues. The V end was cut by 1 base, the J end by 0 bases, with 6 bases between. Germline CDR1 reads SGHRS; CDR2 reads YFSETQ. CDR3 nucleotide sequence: TGCGCCAGCAGCTTGCTCCTCAGCACAGATACGCAGTATTTT. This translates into CASSLLLSTDTQYF.

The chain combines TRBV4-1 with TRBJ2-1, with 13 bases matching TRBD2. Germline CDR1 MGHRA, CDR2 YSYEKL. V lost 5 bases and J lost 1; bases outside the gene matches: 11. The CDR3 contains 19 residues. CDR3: CASSARTSGSSESYNEQFF. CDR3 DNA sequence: TGCGCCAGCAGCGCCCGGACTAGCGGGAGCTCTGAGTCCTACAATGAGCAGTTCTTC.

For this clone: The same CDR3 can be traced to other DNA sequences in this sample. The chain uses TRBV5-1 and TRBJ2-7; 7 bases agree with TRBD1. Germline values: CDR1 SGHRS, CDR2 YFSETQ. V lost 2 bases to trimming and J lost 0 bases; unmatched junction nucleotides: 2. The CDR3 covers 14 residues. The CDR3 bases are TGCGCCAGCAGCTTAGGGGACAGCTCCTACGAGCAGTACTTC. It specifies CASSLGDSSYEQYF.

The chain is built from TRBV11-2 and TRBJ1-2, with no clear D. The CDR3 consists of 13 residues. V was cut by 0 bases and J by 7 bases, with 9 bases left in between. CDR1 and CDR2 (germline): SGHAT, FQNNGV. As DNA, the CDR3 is TGTGCCAGCAGCTTAGATGTGGCGGCTGGCTACACCTTC. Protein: CASSLDVAAGYTF.

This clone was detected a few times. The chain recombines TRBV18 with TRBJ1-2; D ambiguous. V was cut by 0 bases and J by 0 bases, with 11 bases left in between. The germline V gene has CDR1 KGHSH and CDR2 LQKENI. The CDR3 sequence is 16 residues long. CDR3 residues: CASSPPAAGANYGYTF. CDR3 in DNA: TGTGCCAGCTCACCACCGGCGGCGGGAGCTAACTATGGCTACACCTTC.

The CDR3, as DNA: TGTGCCAGCAGTACCGGTTTGGGAACTAATGAAAAACTGTTTTTT. It codes for CASSTGLGTNEKLFF. This chain links TRBV2 with TRBJ1-4; D is uncertain. The germline V gene has CDR1 SNHLY and CDR2 FYNNEI. V lost 5 bases and J lost 1, with 11 bases in between. This CDR3 is 15 amino acids long.

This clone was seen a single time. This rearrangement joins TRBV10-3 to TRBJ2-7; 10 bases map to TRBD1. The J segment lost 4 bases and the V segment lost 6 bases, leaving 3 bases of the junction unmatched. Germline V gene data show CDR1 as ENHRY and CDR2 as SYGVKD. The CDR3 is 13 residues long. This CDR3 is CAISGTGDYEQYF. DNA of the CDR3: TGTGCCATCAGCGGGACAGGGGATTACGAGCAGTACTTC.

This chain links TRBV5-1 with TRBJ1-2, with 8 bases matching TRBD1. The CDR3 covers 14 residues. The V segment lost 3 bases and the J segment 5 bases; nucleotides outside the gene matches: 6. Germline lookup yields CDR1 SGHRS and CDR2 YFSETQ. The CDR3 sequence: CASSSDRARYGYTF. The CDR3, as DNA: TGCGCCAGCAGCTCGGACAGGGCCCGATATGGCTACACCTTC.

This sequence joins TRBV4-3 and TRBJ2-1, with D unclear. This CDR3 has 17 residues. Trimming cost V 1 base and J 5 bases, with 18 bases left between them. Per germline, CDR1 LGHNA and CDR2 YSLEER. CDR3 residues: CASSQGPLPPFDNEQFF. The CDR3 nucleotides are TGCGCCAGCAGCCAAGGACCCCTCCCACCATTTGACAATGAGCAGTTCTTC.